The following is a T cell receptor (beta chain) sequence with its context. The data derive from a study of blood T cell repertoires in COVID-19. The data were produced by immunoSEQ multiplex PCR, yet TCRdb's version contains in-frame clones alone and is incomplete. The sample carries roughly 73,000 clones, 90% recorded once. Losses at the gene ends were 3 bases for V and 3 bases for J; bases not matched to a gene: 10. The germline CDR1 and CDR2 sequences are SEHNR and FQNEAQ (reference sequence). The CDR3 is made up of 16 amino acids. The source is a man aged 45 to 65 with acute or convalescent COVID-19. This rearrangement joins TRBV7-9 to TRBJ1-2, with 7 bases that match TRBD1. Source material: peripheral blood. The CDR3: CASSFGQGGKDYGYTF. CDR3 nucleotides: TGTGCCAGCAGCTTTGGTCAAGGGGGCAAGGACTATGGCTACACCTTC.